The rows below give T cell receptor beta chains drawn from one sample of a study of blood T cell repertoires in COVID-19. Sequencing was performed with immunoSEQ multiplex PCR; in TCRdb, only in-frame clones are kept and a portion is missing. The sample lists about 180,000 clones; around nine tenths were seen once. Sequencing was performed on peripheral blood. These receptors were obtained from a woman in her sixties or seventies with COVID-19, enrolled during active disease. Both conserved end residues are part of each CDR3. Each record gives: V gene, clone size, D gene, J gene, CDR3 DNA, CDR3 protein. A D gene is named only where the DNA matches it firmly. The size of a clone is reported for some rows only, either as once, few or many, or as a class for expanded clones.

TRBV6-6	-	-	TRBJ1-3	TGTGCCAGCAGCCTCGGGGGGACCGGAAACACCATATATTTT	CASSLGGTGNTIYF
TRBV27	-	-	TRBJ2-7	TGTGCCAGCAGTCTAATGGTCGGGGGAGCCTACGAGCAGTACTTC	CASSLMVGGAYEQYF
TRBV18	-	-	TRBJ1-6	TGTGCCAGCTCTCGTCAGTCCTCAGGCCAGGCTATCAGTTCACCCCTCCACTTT	CASSRQSSGQAISSPLHF
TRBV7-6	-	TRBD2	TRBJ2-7	TGTGCCAGCAGCTTAGAGGCGGGAGGGTCCTACGAGCAGTACTTC	CASSLEAGGSYEQYF
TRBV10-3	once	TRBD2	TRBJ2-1	TGTGCCATCAGTGGTCTAGCGGGGCACAATGAGCAGTTCTTC	CAISGLAGHNEQFF
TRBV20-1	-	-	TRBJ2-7	TGCAGTGCTAGCAGGGTCGAGCAGTACTTC	CSASRVEQYF
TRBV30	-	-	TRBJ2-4	TGTGCCTGGAGTGAGGGAGAACTAGCCAAAAACATTCAGTACTTC	CAWSEGELAKNIQYF
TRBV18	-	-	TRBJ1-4	TGTGCCAGCTCACCACGGCAGGGGACTGAAAAACTGTTTTTT	CASSPRQGTEKLFF
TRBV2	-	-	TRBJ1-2	TGTGCCAGCAGGGAACAGGAGGTCTATGGCTACACCTTC	CASREQEVYGYTF
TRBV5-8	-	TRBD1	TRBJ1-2	TGTGCCAGCACAGGACAGGCAATAAGCCGTGGCTACACCTTC	CASTGQAISRGYTF
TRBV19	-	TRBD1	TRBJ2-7	TGTGCCAGTAGTGGGGGACAGGGCACCCGGCAGTACTTC	CASSGGQGTRQYF
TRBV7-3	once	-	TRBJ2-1	TGTGCCAGCAGCTTAAATGCAGTCCCCTCCTACAATGAGCAGTTCTTC	CASSLNAVPSYNEQFF
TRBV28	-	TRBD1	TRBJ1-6	TGTGCCAGCAGTCCCGACTTGGCAGGGGGGTCACCCCTCCACTTT	CASSPDLAGGSPLHF
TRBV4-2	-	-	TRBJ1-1	TGTGCCAGCAGCCAGGTTGGATGGGGTGGGGCGGAAGCTTTCTTT	CASSQVGWGGAEAFF
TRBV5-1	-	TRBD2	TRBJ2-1	TGCGCCAGCAGCTTGGACGGACTAGCTTCGAGGGAGCAGTTCTTC	CASSLDGLASREQFF
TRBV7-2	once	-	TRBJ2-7	TGTGCCAGCAGCTTACGCAGGGGGGCAGGGGAGCAGTACTTC	CASSLRRGAGEQYF
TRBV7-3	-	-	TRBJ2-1	TGTGCCAGCAGCTTAACTGGGAGCAATGAGCAGTTCTTC	CASSLTGSNEQFF
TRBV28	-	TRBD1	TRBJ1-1	TGTGCCAGCAGTCAACCCGGGACAGGGGCCACTGAAGCTTTCTTT	CASSQPGTGATEAFF
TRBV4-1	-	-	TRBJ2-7	TGCGCCAGCAGCCAAGTGACTTCTCCCTACGAGCAGTACTTC	CASSQVTSPYEQYF
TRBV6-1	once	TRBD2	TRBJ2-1	TGTGCCAGCAGTGATTCTAGCGGGAGATATGTTTACGATGAGCAGTTCTTC	CASSDSSGRYVYDEQFF
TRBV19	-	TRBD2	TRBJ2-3	TGTGCCAGTAGTAATAGCGGGGGCACAGATACGCAGTATTTT	CASSNSGGTDTQYF
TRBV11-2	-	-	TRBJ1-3	TGTGCCAGCAGCCTGGAGTACTCTGGAAACACCATATATTTT	CASSLEYSGNTIYF
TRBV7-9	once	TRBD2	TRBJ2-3	TGTGCCAGCACTATTAGGCCTCGGGGGCTAGCGGGAGATACGCAGTATTTT	CASTIRPRGLAGDTQYF
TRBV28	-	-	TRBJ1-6	TGTGCCAGCAGTTTATTGGGCCAGGTTGGTTCACCCCTCCACTTT	CASSLLGQVGSPLHF
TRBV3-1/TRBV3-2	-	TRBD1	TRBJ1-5	TGTGCCAGCAGCACAGGGGTTGAACAGCCCCAGCATTTT	CASSTGVEQPQHF
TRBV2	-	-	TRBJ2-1	TGTGCCAGCAATAGGAGAGGACTGCCCTATGAGCAGTTCTTC	CASNRRGLPYEQFF
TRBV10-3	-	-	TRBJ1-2	TGTGCCATCAGACAAGAAGGGGGAGGGGACGGAGGCTATGGCTACACCTTC	CAIRQEGGGDGGYGYTF
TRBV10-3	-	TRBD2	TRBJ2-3	TGTGCCACCGGGACTAGCGGGAGTACAGATACGCAGTATTTT	CATGTSGSTDTQYF
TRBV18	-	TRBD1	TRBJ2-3	TGTGCCAGCTCCATACAGGGGCAGGTAGATACGCAGTATTTT	CASSIQGQVDTQYF
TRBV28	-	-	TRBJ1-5	TGTGCCAGCAGGGGGGGGACCCCTAGAGCCCAGCCCCAGCATTTT	CASRGGTPRAQPQHF
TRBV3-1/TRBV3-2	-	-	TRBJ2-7	TGTGCCAGCAGCCAAGCTGCGGGACCCTACGAGCAGTACTTC	CASSQAAGPYEQYF
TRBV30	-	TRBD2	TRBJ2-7	TGTGCCTGGACCGAGATCACGGGGGGCGAGCAGTACTTC	CAWTEITGGEQYF
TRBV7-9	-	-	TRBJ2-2	TGTGCCAGCAGCTCATTGGACTACACGAACACCGGGGAGCTGTTTTTT	CASSSLDYTNTGELFF
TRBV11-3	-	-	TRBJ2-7	TGTGCCAGCAGCTTTAAGCAAGACTACGAGCAGTACTTC	CASSFKQDYEQYF
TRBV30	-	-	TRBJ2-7	TGTGCCTCAAAGGGGTCCTACGAGCAGTACTTC	CASKGSYEQYF
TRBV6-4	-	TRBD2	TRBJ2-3	TGTGCCAGCGCCAGGACTAGCGGGGCTAGCACAGATACGCAGTATTTT	CASARTSGASTDTQYF
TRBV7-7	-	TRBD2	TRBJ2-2	TGTGCTAGCAGCCCAGGACTAGCGGTATTCGCCGGGGAGCTGTTTTTT	CASSPGLAVFAGELFF
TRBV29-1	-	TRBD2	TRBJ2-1	TGCAGCGCTAGCGGGAGCTATGAGCAGTTCTTC	CSASGSYEQFF
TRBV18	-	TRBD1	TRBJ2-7	TGTGCCAGCTCACCCCAGGGGGACGTCACGCACGAGCAGTACTTC	CASSPQGDVTHEQYF
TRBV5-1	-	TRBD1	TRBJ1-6	TGCGCCAGCAGCTTGGACGGGACAGGGGTAAATTCACCCCTCCACTTT	CASSLDGTGVNSPLHF
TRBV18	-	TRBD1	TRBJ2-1	TGTGCCAGCTCACCACGTCGACAGGGGGACTACAATGAGCAGTTCTTC	CASSPRRQGDYNEQFF
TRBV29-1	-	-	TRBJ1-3	TGCAGCGTTGAGTATGGCGGAAACACCATATATTTT	CSVEYGGNTIYF
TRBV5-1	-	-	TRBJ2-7	TGCGCCAGCAGCTTGCGTTCTAGCCGCTTCTACGAGCAGTACTTC	CASSLRSSRFYEQYF
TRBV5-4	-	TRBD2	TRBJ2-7	TGTGCCAGCAGCTTGTTGACTAGCGGGACAGGGGAGCAGTACTTC	CASSLLTSGTGEQYF
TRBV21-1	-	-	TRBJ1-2	TGTGCCAGCAGCAGATCCGGGACAGCCAATGGCTACACCTTC	CASSRSGTANGYTF